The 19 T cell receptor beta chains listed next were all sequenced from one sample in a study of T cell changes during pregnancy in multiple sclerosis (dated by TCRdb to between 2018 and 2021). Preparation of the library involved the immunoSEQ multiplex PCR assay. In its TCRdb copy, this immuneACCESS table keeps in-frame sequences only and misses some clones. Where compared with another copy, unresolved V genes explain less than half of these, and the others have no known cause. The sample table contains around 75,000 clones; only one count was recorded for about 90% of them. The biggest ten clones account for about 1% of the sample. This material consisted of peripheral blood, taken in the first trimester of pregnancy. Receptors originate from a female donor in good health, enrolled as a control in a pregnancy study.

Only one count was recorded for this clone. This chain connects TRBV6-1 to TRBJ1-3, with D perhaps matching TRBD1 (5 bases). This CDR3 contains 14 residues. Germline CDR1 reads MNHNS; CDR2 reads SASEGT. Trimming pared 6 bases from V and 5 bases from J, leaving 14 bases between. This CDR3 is CASRITDSRNTIYF. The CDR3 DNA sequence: TGTGCCAGCAGGATCACCGACAGCAGAAACACCATATATTTT.

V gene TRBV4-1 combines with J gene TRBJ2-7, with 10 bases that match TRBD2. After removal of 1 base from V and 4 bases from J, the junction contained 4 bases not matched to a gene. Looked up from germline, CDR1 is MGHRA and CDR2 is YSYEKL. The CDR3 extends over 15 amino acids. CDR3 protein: CASSQAGLADYEQYF. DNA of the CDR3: TGCGCCAGCAGCCAAGCCGGACTAGCGGATTACGAGCAGTACTTC.

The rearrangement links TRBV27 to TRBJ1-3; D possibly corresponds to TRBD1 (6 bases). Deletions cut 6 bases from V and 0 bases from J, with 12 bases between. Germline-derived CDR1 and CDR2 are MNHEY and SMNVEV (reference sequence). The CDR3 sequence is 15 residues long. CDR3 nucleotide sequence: TGTGCCAGCAGATTACAGGGTGTCTCTGGAAACACCATATATTTT. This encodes CASRLQGVSGNTIYF.

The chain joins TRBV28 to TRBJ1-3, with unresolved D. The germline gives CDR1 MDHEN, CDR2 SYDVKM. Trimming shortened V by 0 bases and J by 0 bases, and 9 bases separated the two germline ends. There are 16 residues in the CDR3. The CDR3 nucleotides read TGTGCCAGCAGTTTATGGGGAGTCTCCTCTGGAAACACCATATATTTT. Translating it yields CASSLWGVSSGNTIYF.

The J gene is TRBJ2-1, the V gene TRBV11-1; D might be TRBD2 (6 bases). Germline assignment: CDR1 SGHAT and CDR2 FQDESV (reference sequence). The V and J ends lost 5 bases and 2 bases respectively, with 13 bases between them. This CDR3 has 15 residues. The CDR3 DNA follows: TGTGCCAGCAGCGGGGGTCCGGGGGCCTACAATGAGCAGTTCTTC. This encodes CASSGGPGAYNEQFF.

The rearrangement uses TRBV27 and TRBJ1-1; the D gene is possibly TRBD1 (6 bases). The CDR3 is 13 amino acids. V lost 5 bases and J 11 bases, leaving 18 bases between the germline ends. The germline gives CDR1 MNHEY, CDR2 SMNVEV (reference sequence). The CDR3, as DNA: TGTGCCAGCAGTGCCCAACAGGGCCTTGGGGCTTTCTTT. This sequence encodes CASSAQQGLGAFF.

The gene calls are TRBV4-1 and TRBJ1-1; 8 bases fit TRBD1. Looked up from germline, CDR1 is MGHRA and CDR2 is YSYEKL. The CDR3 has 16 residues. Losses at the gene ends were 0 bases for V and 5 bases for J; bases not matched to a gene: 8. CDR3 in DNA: TGCGCCAGCAGCCAAGATCCGACAGGGGCTGGGACTGAAGCTTTCTTT. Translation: CASSQDPTGAGTEAFF.

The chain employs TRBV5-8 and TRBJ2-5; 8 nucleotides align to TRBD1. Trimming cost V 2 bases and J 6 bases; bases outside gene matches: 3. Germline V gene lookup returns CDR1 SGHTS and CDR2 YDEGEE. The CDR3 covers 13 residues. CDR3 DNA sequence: TGTGCCAGCAGCTTCGGACAGGGAAAGACCCAGTACTTC. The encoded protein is CASSFGQGKTQYF.

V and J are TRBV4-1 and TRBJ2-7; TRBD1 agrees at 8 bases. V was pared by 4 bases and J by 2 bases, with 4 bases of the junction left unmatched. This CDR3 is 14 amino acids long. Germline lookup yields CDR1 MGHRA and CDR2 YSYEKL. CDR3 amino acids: CASSPRQGTYEQYF. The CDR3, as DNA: TGCGCCAGCAGCCCCCGACAGGGGACCTACGAGCAGTACTTC.

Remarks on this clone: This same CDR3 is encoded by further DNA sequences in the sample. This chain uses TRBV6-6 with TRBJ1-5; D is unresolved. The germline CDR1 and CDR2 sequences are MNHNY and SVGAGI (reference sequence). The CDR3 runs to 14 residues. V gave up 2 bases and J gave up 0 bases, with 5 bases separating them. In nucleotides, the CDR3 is TGTGCCAGCAGTTACAGAGATAGCAATCAGCCCCAGCATTTT. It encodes CASSYRDSNQPQHF.

The CDR3 here is CASSLRGQGPYGYTF. DNA of the CDR3: TGTGCCAGCAGTTTAAGAGGACAGGGGCCCTATGGCTACACCTTC. The V call is TRBV27, the J call TRBJ1-2; 9 positions match TRBD1. The J segment lost 4 bases and the V segment lost 2 bases, leaving 5 bases of the junction unmatched. Per the germline V gene, CDR1 is MNHEY and CDR2 is SMNVEV (reference sequence). The CDR3 is 15 amino acids.

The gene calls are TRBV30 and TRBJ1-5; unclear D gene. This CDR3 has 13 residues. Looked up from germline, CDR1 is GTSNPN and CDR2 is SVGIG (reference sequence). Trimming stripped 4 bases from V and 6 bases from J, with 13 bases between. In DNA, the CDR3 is TGTGCCTGGACCGCGGGCTACGGTCAGCCCCAGCATTTT. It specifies CAWTAGYGQPQHF.

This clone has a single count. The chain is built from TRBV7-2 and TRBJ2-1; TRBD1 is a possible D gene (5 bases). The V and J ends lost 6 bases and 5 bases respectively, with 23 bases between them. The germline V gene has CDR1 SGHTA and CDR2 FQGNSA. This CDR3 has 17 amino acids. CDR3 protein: CASRPKGQPHYNNEQFF. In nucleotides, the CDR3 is TGTGCCAGCAGACCTAAGGGGCAGCCCCATTACAACAATGAGCAGTTCTTC.

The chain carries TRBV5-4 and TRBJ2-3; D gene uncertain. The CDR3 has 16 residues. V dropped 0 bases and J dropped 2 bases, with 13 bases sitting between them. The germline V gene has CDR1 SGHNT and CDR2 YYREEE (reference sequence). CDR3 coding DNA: TGTGCCAGCAGCTTGGTTGTTGCGGCCCCCACAGATACGCAGTATTTT. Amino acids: CASSLVVAAPTDTQYF.

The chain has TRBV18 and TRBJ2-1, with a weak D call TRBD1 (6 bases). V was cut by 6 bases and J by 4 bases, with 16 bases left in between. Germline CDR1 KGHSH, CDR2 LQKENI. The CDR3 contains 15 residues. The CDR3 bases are TGTGCCAGCTCGCTATTGGGACAAAATTACAATGAGCAGTTCTTC. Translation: CASSLLGQNYNEQFF.

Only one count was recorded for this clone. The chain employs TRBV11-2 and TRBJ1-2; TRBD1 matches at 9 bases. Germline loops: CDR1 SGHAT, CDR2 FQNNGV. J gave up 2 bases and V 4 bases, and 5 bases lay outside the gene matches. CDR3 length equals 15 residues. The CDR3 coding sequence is TGTGCCAGCAGCTCGAACAGGGGGCAGAACTATGGCTACACCTTC. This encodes CASSSNRGQNYGYTF.

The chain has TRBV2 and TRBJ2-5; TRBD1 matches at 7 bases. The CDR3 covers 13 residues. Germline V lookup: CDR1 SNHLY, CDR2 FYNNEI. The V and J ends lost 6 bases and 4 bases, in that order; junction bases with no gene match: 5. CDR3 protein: CASREGAAETQYF. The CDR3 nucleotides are TGTGCCAGCAGAGAGGGGGCCGCAGAGACCCAGTACTTC. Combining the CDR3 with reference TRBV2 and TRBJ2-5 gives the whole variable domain EPEVTQTPSHQVTQMGQEVILRCVPISNHLYFYWYRQILGQKVEFLVSFYNNEISEKSEIFDDQFSVERPDGSNFTLKIRSTKLEDSAMYFCASREGAAETQYFGPGTRLLVL.

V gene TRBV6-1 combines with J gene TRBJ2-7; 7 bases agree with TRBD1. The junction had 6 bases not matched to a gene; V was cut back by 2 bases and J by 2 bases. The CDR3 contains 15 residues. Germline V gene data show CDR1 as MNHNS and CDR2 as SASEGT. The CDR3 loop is CASSEPGQITYEQYF. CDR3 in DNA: TGTGCCAGCAGTGAACCGGGACAGATTACCTACGAGCAGTACTTC.

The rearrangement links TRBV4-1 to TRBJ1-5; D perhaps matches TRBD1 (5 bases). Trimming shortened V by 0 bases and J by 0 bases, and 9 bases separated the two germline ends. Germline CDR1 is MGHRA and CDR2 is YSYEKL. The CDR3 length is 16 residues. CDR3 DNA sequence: TGCGCCAGCAGCCAAGAGGGGCGGTATAGCAATCAGCCCCAGCATTTT. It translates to CASSQEGRYSNQPQHF.